The clone carrying this TCR beta chain was found a few times. Its antigen remains unknown. Repertoires were generated with immunoSEQ multiplex PCR, while TCRdb's copy carries only in-frame clones and drops some. The sample has tens of thousands of clones, roughly 86% seen once. This record comes from a study of T cells in localized non-small cell lung cancer. Study-wide findings and caveats: Within adjacent lung there appeared a median approximately 59 of the top 100 tumor clones. T cell clonality was highest in uninvolved adjacent lung, above tumor. Longer survival (overall) was linked to higher T cell density in blood.

Germline CDR1 reads MNHNY; CDR2 reads SVGAGI (reference sequence). Trimming pared 7 bases from V and 8 bases from J, leaving 17 bases between. CDR3 size: 13 residues. Material: peripheral blood, obtained before any cancer treatment. This clonotype originated in a woman aged 40-70 years with stage I lung adenocarcinoma. V is TRBV6-6 and J is TRBJ1-1; no reliable D call. CDR3 residues: CASNQGGGREAFF. For the CDR3, the DNA is TGTGCCAGCAACCAAGGAGGAGGGAGGGAAGCTTTCTTT.